The 21 T cell receptor beta chains below were found in one sample sequenced in a study of T cells in localized non-small cell lung cancer. Method: immunoSEQ multiplex PCR; TCRdb's copy keeps in-frame clones and lacks some. There are 90,000 or so clones in the sample; about nine tenths occur only once, and 15% lies in the top ten. This sample comprised peripheral blood, obtained before any cancer treatment. These receptors came from a man between 40 and 70 years old with stage I squamous cell lung carcinoma.

The chain combines TRBV9 with TRBJ2-1; a possible D gene is TRBD1 (5 bases). Germline values: CDR1 SGDLS, CDR2 YYNGEE. The CDR3 length is 16 residues. Between the trimmed V and J ends, which lost 4 bases and 3 bases, there was a span of 17 bases. CDR3 DNA sequence: TGTGCCAGCAGCCGCCAAGGGGTGGACCTCTACAATGAGCAGTTCTTC. As protein: CASSRQGVDLYNEQFF.

V and J are TRBV28 and TRBJ2-7; D unresolved. The CDR3 runs to 13 residues. In germline, CDR1 is MDHEN, CDR2 SYDVKM. V shed 4 bases and J shed 6 bases, with 13 bases lying between them. The CDR3 coding sequence is TGTGCCAGCAGTTCCCTCCCCTTGGTCGAGCAGTACTTC. It translates to CASSSLPLVEQYF. The full variable domain, rest sourced from reference TRBV28 and TRBJ2-7, is DVKVTQSSRYLVKRTGEKVFLECVQDMDHENMFWYRQDPGLGLRLIYFSYDVKMKEKGDIPEGYSVSREKKERFSLILESASTNQTSMYLCASSSLPLVEQYFGPGTRLTVT.

The DNA for the CDR3 is TGTGCCAGCAGCCGGGCAGATCGGGGCTATGGCTACACCTTC. It yields the protein CASSRADRGYGYTF. V usage is TRBV7-9 and J usage is TRBJ1-2; no clear D gene. CDR1 SEHNR and CDR2 FQNEAQ come from the germline V gene (reference sequence). V was clipped by 5 bases and J by 4 bases, with 14 bases between them. CDR3 length: 14 residues.

The CDR3 sequence is CASSALGGSTEAFF. The CDR3 region has the DNA TGTGCCAGCAGCGCCCTCGGGGGTAGCACTGAAGCTTTCTTT. The gene calls are TRBV9 and TRBJ1-1; tentatively, D is TRBD1 (5 bases). Germline values: CDR1 SGDLS, CDR2 YYNGEE. V was shortened by 3 bases and J by 4 bases, with 13 bases between the two germline ends. CDR3 length equals 14 residues.

This clone was detected only once. This chain connects TRBV7-6 to TRBJ2-7, with D possibly called TRBD1 or TRBD2 (5 bases each). The CDR3 is made up of 16 amino acids. In germline, CDR1 is SGHVS, CDR2 FNYEAQ. The germline V and J ends were trimmed by 4 bases and 0 bases, with 16 bases remaining between them. The CDR3 reads CASSSPSGPSSYEQYF. The DNA of the CDR3 is TGTGCCAGCAGCTCCCCTTCGGGGCCCAGCTCCTACGAGCAGTACTTC.

The chain uses TRBV9 and TRBJ2-5; D is ambiguous. Trimming removed 4 bases at V and 7 bases at J, with 11 bases between. This CDR3 region has 12 residues. Germline values: CDR1 SGDLS, CDR2 YYNGEE. The CDR3 protein is CASSSQSVTQYF. In DNA form, the CDR3 reads TGTGCCAGCAGCTCTCAATCGGTGACCCAGTACTTC.

The chain's CDR3 is CASSQTVPGGYTF. The CDR3 DNA is TGTGCCAGCAGCCAGACGGTGCCAGGTGGCTACACCTTC. The gene calls are TRBV5-8 and TRBJ1-2; D is uncertain. This CDR3 has 13 residues. Germline lookup yields CDR1 SGHTS and CDR2 YDEGEE. V was shortened by 4 bases and J by 7 bases, with 14 bases between the two germline ends.

In its sample, this clone was seen once. The rearrangement uses TRBV18 and TRBJ1-2; 8 bases agree with TRBD1. The germline V gene has CDR1 KGHSH and CDR2 LQKENI. Trimming removed 3 bases from V and 0 bases from J; junction bases left unmatched: 6. This CDR3 has 16 residues. The CDR3 here is CASSPGTGRTNYGYTF. CDR3 sequence (DNA): TGTGCCAGCTCACCCGGGACAGGACGGACTAACTATGGCTACACCTTC. Full variable domain (missing parts from reference TRBV18 and TRBJ1-2): NAGVMQNPRHLVRRRGQEARLRCSPMKGHSHVYWYRQLPEEGLKFMVYLQKENIIDESGMPKERFSAEFPKEGPSILRIQQVVRGDSAAYFCASSPGTGRTNYGYTFGSGTRLTVV.

The J gene is TRBJ1-1, the V gene TRBV6-1; 10 bases fit TRBD1. In germline, CDR1 is MNHNS, CDR2 SASEGT. Trimming at V came to 7 bases and at J to 4 bases, leaving 6 bases not matched to a gene. The CDR3 sequence is 14 residues long. CDR3 DNA: TGTGCCAGCACGACAGGGGGCTGGGGCACTGAAGCTTTCTTT. Residues: CASTTGGWGTEAFF.

The rearrangement links TRBV2 to TRBJ2-5; a possible D gene is TRBD2 (6 bases). This CDR3 is built from 15 residues. The V end was cut by 8 bases, the J end by 5 bases, with 21 bases between. The germline CDR1 and CDR2 sequences are SNHLY and FYNNEI. The CDR3: CASEAGTDPRETQYF. CDR3 in DNA: TGTGCCAGCGAGGCAGGGACTGATCCAAGGGAGACCCAGTACTTC.

The CDR3 region is CASGVMGWVDTQYF. The CDR3 nucleotides read TGTGCCAGCGGGGTGATGGGGTGGGTAGATACGCAGTATTTT. The chain combines TRBV7-2 with TRBJ2-3, with D unresolved. Germline CDR1 SGHTA, CDR2 FQGNSA. The CDR3 spans 14 residues. Trimming took 8 bases from V and 5 from J, leaving 17 bases between them.

J is TRBJ2-1 and V is TRBV7-6, with TRBD1 identical over 9 bases. Looked up from germline, CDR1 is SGHVS and CDR2 is FNYEAQ. The ends lost 5 bases at V and 8 bases at J; junction bases unmatched: 4. The CDR3 loop spans 13 amino acids. The CDR3 DNA is TGTGCCAGCAGCAGGGACAGGGACGATGAGCAGTTCTTC. Its protein product is CASSRDRDDEQFF. Using reference TRBV7-6 and TRBJ2-1 for the parts outside the CDR3, the full variable domain is GAGVSQSPRYKVTKRGQDVALRCDPISGHVSLYWYRQALGQGPEFLTYFNYEAQQDKSGLPNDRFSAERPEGSISTLTIQRTEQRDSAMYRCASSRDRDDEQFFGPGTRLTVL.

V gene TRBV18 combines with J gene TRBJ1-2, with 7 positions matching TRBD1. This CDR3 region has 16 residues. Germline V gene sequence: CDR1 KGHSH, CDR2 LQKENI. J lost 0 bases, V lost 4 bases, and 8 bases had no gene match. The CDR3 DNA reads as TGTGCCAGCTCACTCCGGGACAGTTCTTCTAACTATGGCTACACCTTC. It is translated as CASSLRDSSSNYGYTF.

This chain connects TRBV4-1 to TRBJ1-1; 7 bases agree with TRBD1. CDR1 and CDR2 (germline): MGHRA, YSYEKL. J was trimmed by 0 bases and V by 2 bases; bases with no gene match: 9. This CDR3 spans 17 amino acids. CDR3: CASSQPRGRGVNTEAFF. The CDR3 DNA reads TGCGCCAGCAGCCAACCACGGGGCAGGGGGGTGAACACTGAAGCTTTCTTT.

The chain joins TRBV5-1 to TRBJ2-5, with TRBD2 matching over 12 bases. This CDR3 is 15 amino acids long. Germline-derived CDR1 and CDR2 are SGHRS and YFSETQ. J lost 4 bases, V lost 7 bases, and 8 bases had no gene match. The CDR3 region is CASLRTSGVGETQYF. DNA of the CDR3: TGCGCCAGCTTGAGGACTAGCGGGGTGGGAGAGACCCAGTACTTC. Variable domain in full (rest from reference TRBV5-1 and TRBJ2-5): KAGVTQTPRYLIKTRGQQVTLSCSPISGHRSVSWYQQTPGQGLQFLFEYFSETQRNKGNFPGRFSGRQFSNSRSEMNVSTLELGDSALYLCASLRTSGVGETQYFGPGTRLLVL.

Concerning this clone itself: Other DNA sequences in the sample encode the same CDR3. This chain links TRBV5-1 with TRBJ1-1; TRBD1 is a possible D gene (5 bases). The CDR3 contains 13 residues. V was shortened by 4 bases and J by 5 bases, with 12 bases between the two germline ends. CDR1 is SGHRS and CDR2 is YFSETQ in the germline V gene. The CDR3 protein is CASSLGGSTEAFF. Here the CDR3 DNA reads TGCGCCAGCAGCCTGGGGGGATCTACTGAAGCTTTCTTT.

The chain couples TRBV7-2 to TRBJ1-1; 8 nucleotides match TRBD1. The V and J ends lost 0 bases and 6 bases, in that order; junction bases with no gene match: 6. Germline V lookup: CDR1 SGHTA, CDR2 FQGNSA. The CDR3 has 15 amino acids. The CDR3 loop is CASSLARTGQPEAFF. The CDR3 DNA follows: TGTGCCAGCAGCTTAGCTCGGACAGGGCAACCTGAAGCTTTCTTT. The full variable domain, with the rest looked up from reference TRBV7-2 and TRBJ1-1, is GAGVSQSPSNKVTEKGKDVELRCDPISGHTALYWYRQSLGQGLEFLIYFQGNSAPDKSGLPSDRFSAERTGGSVSTLTIQRTQQEDSAVYLCASSLARTGQPEAFFGQGTRLTVV.

Sample share makes this clone medium-sized. The chain is built from TRBV11-2 and TRBJ2-7; D possibly uses TRBD1 or TRBD2 (6 bases each). The CDR3 has 14 amino acids. From germline, CDR1 is SGHAT and CDR2 FQNNGV. Trimming took 8 bases from V and 4 from J, leaving 18 bases between them. Written as DNA, the CDR3 is TGTGCCAGCCGGGGGCAGGGCGGAGGATACGAGCAGTACTTC. It encodes CASRGQGGGYEQYF.

V usage is TRBV15 and J usage is TRBJ2-1; D might be TRBD2 (6 bases). The CDR3 has 16 amino acids. Trimming took off 5 bases at V and 6 bases at J, with 20 bases between the two ends. CDR1 and CDR2 from the germline V gene are LNHNV and YYDKDF (reference sequence). The CDR3 here is CATSGFAGRVGNEQFF. In DNA form, the CDR3 reads TGTGCCACCAGCGGATTTGCGGGGCGCGTAGGCAATGAGCAGTTCTTC.

The chain uses TRBV2 and TRBJ2-2, with a weak D call TRBD2 (7 bases). The V gene's germline CDR1 is SNHLY and CDR2 FYNNEI. V lost 7 bases and J lost 5, with 20 bases in between. The CDR3 covers 16 residues. The CDR3 nucleotides read TGTGCCAGCACCCGGCTCCCCGGGGGGCTTACCGGGGAGCTGTTTTTT. This sequence encodes CASTRLPGGLTGELFF.

The CDR3 nucleotides read TGCGCCAGCAGCCCAACCGGGGGGCACAATAATGAAAAACTGTTTTTT. Translation: CASSPTGGHNNEKLFF. The genes are TRBV5-1 and TRBJ1-4; possibly TRBD1 for D (6 bases). In germline, CDR1 is SGHRS, CDR2 YFSETQ. Trimming removed 4 bases from V and 4 bases from J, with 17 bases in between. This CDR3 region has 16 residues.